This T cell receptor (beta chain) was observed in a study of blood T cell repertoires in COVID-19 (dated by TCRdb to 2018 to 2020). Describing the broader study: Samples from collaborators originated in the United States, Italy and Spain and spanned both the acute and convalescent phases of COVID-19. Samples came from the ongoing ImmuneRACE study (first 160 participants) plus 1,254 subjects from 6 global collaborators. The dataset comprised deeply sampled blood TCRbeta repertoires from subjects exposed to, actively infected with, or recovered from COVID-19. The repertoires were released in a freely available public database intended as a resource for research on the immune response to SARS-CoV-2. The material from the prospective study consisted of cDNA or gDNA derived from T cells, B-cell-depleted T cells, or PBMCs. The sample metadata nearly always contained a de-identified subject ID, COVID-19 status, age in years and sex. HLA class I and class II types, where available, came from metadata supplied by the sample provider rather than from assay-based typing.

From its cysteine to its phenylalanine, the CDR3 spans 16 amino acids. Just CDR3 DNA is preserved here, 48 bases in frame from base 1. The CDR1 and CDR2 encoded by the germline V gene are SGHVS and FNYEAQ. The junction carries 22 bases between V and J, which are trimmed by 5 bases and 5 bases respectively. This clone appeared many times. Its antigen is unknown. No per-base quality is available; no much larger clone lies one base away. Results the study describes overall, beyond this receptor: Clinical and demographic metadata were provided uncurated, with the amount varying by source and participant.

TCRbeta CDR3 regions were amplified from genomic DNA using the immunoSEQ Assay, a bias-controlled multiplex PCR. The paper's data handling went like this. The number of nucleated cells in each sample was estimated by amplification of reference gene primers within the assay. To quantify the absolute abundance of each unique TCRbeta CDR3 rearrangement, sequence reads were collapsed and filtered. For each sample, productive Simpson clonality was calculated as the square root of Simpson's diversity index over productive rearrangements. Here the immuneACCESS table is served through TCRdb, limited to in-frame sequences with V and J called. Missing clones are a known gap in these copies; in checked studies unresolved V genes cover under half, and the rest lacks a known reason. V and J calls and clone size follow that table, whereas D and trimming were derived from the DNA. Counted in this sample were roughly 190,000 clones; approximately 88% of them appeared once. The ten largest clones represent roughly 3.2% of the sample.

Enrolling through a virtual design, the prospective study's participants ranged in age from roughly 18 to 90 years and lived across approximately 25 United States geographic areas. In the prospective study, participants were assigned to cohorts based on the clinical history participants reported in a screening survey and a study questionnaire. For ImmuneRACE Cohort 3, a participant was defined as recovered based on two consecutive negative NP/OP PCR tests, clearance by a healthcare professional, or resolution of symptoms. In the prospective study, whole blood, serum and a nasopharyngeal or oropharyngeal swab were collected from each participant by mobile phlebotomists. Prospective study participants could optionally give additional blood draws and questionnaires over an approximately 2-month period. Before DNA extraction, blood samples from the prospective study were shipped at room temperature or frozen.

This TCR derives from a woman aged 25 to 39 who had recovered from COVID-19. The receptor chain draws on TRBV7-6 and TRBJ2-7; TRBD1 is possibly the D segment (5 matching bases). The specimen was PBMCs or T cells enriched from blood (not recorded which). The CDR3 reads as follows: CASSPMSGQGADEQYF. In nucleotide form, the sequence is TGTGCCAGCAGCCCCATGTCTGGCCAGGGCGCGGACGAGCAGTACTTC.